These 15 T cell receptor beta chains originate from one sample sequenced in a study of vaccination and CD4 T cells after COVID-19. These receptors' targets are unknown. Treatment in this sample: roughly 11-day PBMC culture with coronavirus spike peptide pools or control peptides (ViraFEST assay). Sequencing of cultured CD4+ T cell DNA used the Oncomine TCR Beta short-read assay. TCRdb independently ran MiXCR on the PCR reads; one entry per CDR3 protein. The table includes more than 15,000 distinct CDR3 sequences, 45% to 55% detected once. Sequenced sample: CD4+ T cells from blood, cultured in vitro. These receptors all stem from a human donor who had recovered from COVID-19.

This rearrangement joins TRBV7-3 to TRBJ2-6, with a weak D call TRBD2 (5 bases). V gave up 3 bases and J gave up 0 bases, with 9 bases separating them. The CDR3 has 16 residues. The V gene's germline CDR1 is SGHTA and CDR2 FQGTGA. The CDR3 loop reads CASSFGRGSGANVLTF. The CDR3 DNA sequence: TGTGCCAGCAGCTTTGGACGGGGCTCTGGGGCCAACGTCCTGACTTTC.

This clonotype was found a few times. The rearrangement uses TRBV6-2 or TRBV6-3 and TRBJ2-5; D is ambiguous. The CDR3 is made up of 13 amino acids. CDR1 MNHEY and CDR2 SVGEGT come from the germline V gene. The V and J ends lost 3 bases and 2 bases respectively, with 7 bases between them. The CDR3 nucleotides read TGTGCCAGCAGTTATGGCGGACAAGAGACCCAGTACTTC. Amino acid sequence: CASSYGGQETQYF.

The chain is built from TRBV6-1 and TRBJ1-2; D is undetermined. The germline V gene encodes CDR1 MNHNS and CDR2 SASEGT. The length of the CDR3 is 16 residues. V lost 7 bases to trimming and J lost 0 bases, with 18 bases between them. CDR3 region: CASIRVQMRTNYGYTF. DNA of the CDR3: TGTGCCAGCATTCGAGTTCAGATGCGCACTAACTATGGCTACACCTTC.

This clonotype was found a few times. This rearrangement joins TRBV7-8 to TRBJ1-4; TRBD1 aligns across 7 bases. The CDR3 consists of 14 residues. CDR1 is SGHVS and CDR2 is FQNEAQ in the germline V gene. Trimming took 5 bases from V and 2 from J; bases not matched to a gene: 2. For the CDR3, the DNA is TGTGCCAGCAGCACAGGGGTTACTAATGAAAAACTGTTTTTT. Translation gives CASSTGVTNEKLFF. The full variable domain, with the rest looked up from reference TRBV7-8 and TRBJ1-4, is GAGVSQSPRYKVAKRGQDVALRCDPISGHVSLFWYQQALGQGPEFLTYFQNEAQLDKSGLPSDRFFAERPEGSVSTLKIQRTQQEDSAVYLCASSTGVTNEKLFFGSGTQLSVL.

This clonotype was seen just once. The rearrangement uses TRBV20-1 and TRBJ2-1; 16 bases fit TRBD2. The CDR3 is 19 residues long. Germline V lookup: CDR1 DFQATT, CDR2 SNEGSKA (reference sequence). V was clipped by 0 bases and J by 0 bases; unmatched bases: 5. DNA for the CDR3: TGCAGTGCTAGAGATCTGGGGACTAGCGGGAGGGCCTCCTACAATGAGCAGTTCTTC. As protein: CSARDLGTSGRASYNEQFF.

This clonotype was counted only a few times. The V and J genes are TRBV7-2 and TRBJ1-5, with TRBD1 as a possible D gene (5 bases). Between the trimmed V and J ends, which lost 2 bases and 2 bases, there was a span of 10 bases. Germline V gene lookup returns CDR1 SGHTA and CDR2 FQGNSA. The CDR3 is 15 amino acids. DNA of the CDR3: TGTGCCAGCAGCTTATACTCGGGGGGCAATCAGCCCCAGCATTTT. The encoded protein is CASSLYSGGNQPQHF.

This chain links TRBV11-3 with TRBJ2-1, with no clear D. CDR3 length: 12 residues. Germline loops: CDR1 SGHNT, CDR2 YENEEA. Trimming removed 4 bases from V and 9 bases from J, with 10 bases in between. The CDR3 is CASSSRWGEQFF. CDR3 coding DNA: TGTGCCAGCAGCTCTCGGTGGGGTGAGCAGTTCTTC.

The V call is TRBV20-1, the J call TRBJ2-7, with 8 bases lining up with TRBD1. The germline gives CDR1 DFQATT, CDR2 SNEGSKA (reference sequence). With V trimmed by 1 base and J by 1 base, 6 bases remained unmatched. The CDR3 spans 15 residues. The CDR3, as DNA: TGCAGTGCTAGAGGGGGGACAGGTTTTTCCTACGAGCAGTACTTC. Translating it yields CSARGGTGFSYEQYF.

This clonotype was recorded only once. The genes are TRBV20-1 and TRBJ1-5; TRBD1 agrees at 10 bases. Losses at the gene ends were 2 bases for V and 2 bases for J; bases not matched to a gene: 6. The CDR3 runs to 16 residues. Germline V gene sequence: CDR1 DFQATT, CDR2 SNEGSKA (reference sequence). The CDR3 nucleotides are TGCAGTGCTAGAAGGGACAGGGGAGGTGGCAATCAGCCCCAGCATTTT. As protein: CSARRDRGGGNQPQHF.

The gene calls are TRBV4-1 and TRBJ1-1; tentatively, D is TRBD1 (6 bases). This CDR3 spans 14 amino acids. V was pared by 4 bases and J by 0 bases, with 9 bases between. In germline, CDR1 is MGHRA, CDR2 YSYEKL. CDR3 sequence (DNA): TGCGCCAGCAGCCCAGGGGCTCTGAACACTGAAGCTTTCTTT. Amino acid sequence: CASSPGALNTEAFF.

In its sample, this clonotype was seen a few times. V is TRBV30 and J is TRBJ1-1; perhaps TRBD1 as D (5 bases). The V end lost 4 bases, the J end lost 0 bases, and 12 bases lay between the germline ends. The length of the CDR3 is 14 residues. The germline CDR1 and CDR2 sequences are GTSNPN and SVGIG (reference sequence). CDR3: CAWNRGSLNTEAFF. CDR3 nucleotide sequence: TGTGCCTGGAACCGGGGCAGTTTGAACACTGAAGCTTTCTTT.

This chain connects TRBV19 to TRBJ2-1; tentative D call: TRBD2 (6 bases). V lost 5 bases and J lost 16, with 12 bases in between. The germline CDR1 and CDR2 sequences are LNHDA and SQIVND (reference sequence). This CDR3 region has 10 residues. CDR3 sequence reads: CASSAGTPFF. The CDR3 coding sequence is TGTGCCAGTAGTGCCGGGACTCCCTTCTTC.

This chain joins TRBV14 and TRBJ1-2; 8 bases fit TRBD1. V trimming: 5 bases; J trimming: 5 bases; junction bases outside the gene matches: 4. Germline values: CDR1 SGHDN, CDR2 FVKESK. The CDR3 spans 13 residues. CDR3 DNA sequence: TGTGCCAGCAGCACAGGGGGAGGATATGGCTACACCTTC. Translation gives CASSTGGGYGYTF.

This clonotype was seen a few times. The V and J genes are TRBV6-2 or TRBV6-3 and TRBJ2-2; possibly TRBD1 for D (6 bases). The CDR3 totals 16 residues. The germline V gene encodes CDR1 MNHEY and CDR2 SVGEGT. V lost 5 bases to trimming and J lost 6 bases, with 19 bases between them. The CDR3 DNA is TGTGCCAGCAGTGGTCGGGACACCCTACGATCCGGGGAGCTGTTTTTT. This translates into CASSGRDTLRSGELFF.

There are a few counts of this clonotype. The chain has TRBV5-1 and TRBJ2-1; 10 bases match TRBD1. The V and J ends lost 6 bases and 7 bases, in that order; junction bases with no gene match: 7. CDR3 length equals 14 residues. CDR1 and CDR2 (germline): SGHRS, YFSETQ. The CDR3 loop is CASKYGQGENEQFF. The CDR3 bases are TGCGCCAGCAAGTACGGACAGGGGGAAAATGAGCAGTTCTTC.